This record looks at one T cell receptor (beta chain) sequence and its context. Its target is unknown. The record originates from a study of multiple sclerosis patients with progressive multifocal leukoencephalopathy. Study outcomes and limitations: No common TRBV or TRBJ usage or pairing appeared at PML. Less diverse TRB repertoires were suggested in most PML patients.

Clones were read by immunoSEQ multiplex PCR, and TCRdb kept only the in-frame ones, dropping some. The sample lists some 31,000 clones, roughly 89% occurring once. V trimming: 4 bases; J trimming: 6 bases; junction bases outside the gene matches: 13. The CDR3 has 18 amino acids. Germline V gene lookup returns CDR1 LNHDA and CDR2 SQIVND (reference sequence). Time point meaning: about six months of natalizumab therapy. Sequencing was performed on PBMCs, taken from a patient treated with natalizumab. The receptor was isolated from a human donor with multiple sclerosis. This sequence joins TRBV19 and TRBJ2-1; 12 nucleotides match TRBD2. CDR3 coding DNA: TGTGCCAGTAGTACTGGACTAGCGGGACCCTGGAGGCGCAATGAGCAGTTCTTC. Translated: CASSTGLAGPWRRNEQFF.